Listed here are 22 T cell receptor beta chains from one sample, sequenced in a study of tumor-infiltrating lymphocytes in primary liver carcinoma. From 450 to 550 ng total RNA, TCR beta cDNA was generated with a primer in the constant region. What produced the TCR beta libraries was three nested multiplex PCR rounds using slightly modified ARM-PCR. In the first two PCR rounds, TRBV1-TRBV30 forward primers were paired with a C-beta reverse primer, and each round lasted around 10 cycles. TCRdb fed the multiplex PCR reads into MiXCR, producing one record per CDR3 protein. This repertoire shows under 110,000 distinct CDR3 sequences, about 62% found once; its top ten account for 12%. Co-extraction yielded RNA and DNA from roughly 21-30 mg of unsorted bulk tissue. Sequencing input: liver tumor tissue from sampling region 2. The subset here: tumor region T2, inferior pole. The receptor source for this set is a woman in her sixties with primary liver carcinoma and hepatitis B virus infection.

The chain uses TRBV5-1 and TRBJ1-2; D is uncertain. This CDR3 region has 11 residues. V dropped 0 bases and J dropped 9 bases, with 6 bases sitting between them. Germline assignment: CDR1 SGHRS and CDR2 YFSETQ. The CDR3 sequence is CASSLDSSYTF. The CDR3 bases are TGCGCCAGCAGCTTGGACAGCAGCTACACCTTC.

Remarks on this clonotype: This may be a read error: a much more frequent sequence differs by one nucleotide. This rearrangement joins TRBV5-1 to TRBJ2-1; 7 bases agree with TRBD1. This CDR3 is built from 13 residues. Germline loops: CDR1 SGHRS, CDR2 YFSETQ. Trimming took 3 bases from V and 8 from J; bases not matched to a gene: 5. The CDR3 is CASSWDSYDEQFF. The CDR3 DNA is TGCGCCAGCAGCTGGGACAGTTACGATGAGCAGTTCTTC.

In its sample, this clonotype was seen many times. The chain is built from TRBV25-1 and TRBJ1-2; unclear D gene. Per the germline V gene, CDR1 is MGHDK and CDR2 is SYGVNS. The length of the CDR3 is 14 residues. Deletions cut 3 bases from V and 0 bases from J, with 8 bases between. For the CDR3, the DNA is TGTGCCAGCAGTGAGCCGACCGCTAACTATGGCTACACCTTC. This sequence encodes CASSEPTANYGYTF.

Worth noting for this clonotype: A much larger clone lies a single base off, so this may be a read error. Because it lacks the conserved phenylalanine or tryptophan at the end, this CDR3 is likely a read error. This sequence joins TRBV28 and TRBJ1-2; D not certain. Germline V gives CDR1 MDHEN, CDR2 SYDVKM. The V gene lost 2 bases and the J gene lost 7 bases, with 5 bases spanning the gap. The CDR3 has 11 amino acids. The CDR3 is CASSLIGGYTL. The CDR3 nucleotides read TGTGCCAGCAGTTTAATTGGTGGCTACACCCTC.

This clonotype was seen a handful of times. A clone one base away is much larger, so this may be a read error. CDR3 DNA: TGTGCCAGCAGCCAACGCGACAGGGACACTGGAGCTTTCTTT. It translates to CASSQRDRDTGAFF. V and J are TRBV4-2 and TRBJ1-1; 7 positions agree with TRBD1. There are 14 residues in the CDR3. Germline CDR1 reads LGHNA; CDR2 reads YNFKEQ.

This clonotype was seen more than once but under ten times. Given a much more abundant clone one base away, this may be a read error. The missing conserved phenylalanine or tryptophan at the end of this CDR3 makes a read error likely. Here the CDR3 DNA reads TGCAGCGTTGCCCTACTGTCAGGGGGATACGAGCAGTACTTA. This sequence encodes CSVALLSGGYEQYL. This chain connects TRBV29-1 to TRBJ2-7; 7 nucleotides align to TRBD1. The V gene's germline CDR1 is SQVTM and CDR2 ANQGSEA. The CDR3 consists of 14 residues. With V trimmed by 4 bases and J by 4 bases, 10 bases remained unmatched.

The table lists this clonotype with many counts. The CDR3, as DNA: TGTGCCAGCAGAGGGACGGGCGGGGTACGGTACCAAGAGACCCAGTACTTC. Its protein is CASRGTGGVRYQETQYF. The V and J genes are TRBV28 and TRBJ2-5, with D tentatively TRBD2 (6 bases). In germline, CDR1 is MDHEN, CDR2 SYDVKM. This CDR3 spans 17 amino acids. Trimming stripped 6 bases from V and 0 bases from J, with 20 bases between.

On this clonotype itself: A read error may account for a junction end that differs from germline. This chain joins TRBV4-1 and TRBJ1-5; D is possibly TRBD1 (5 bases). The CDR3 runs 15 residues. Germline V gene lookup returns CDR1 MGHRA and CDR2 YSYEKL. Written as DNA, the CDR3 is TGCGCCAGCAGCCAAGATCCCAGGGTGAATCAGCCCCAACATTTT. Translated, it gives CASSQDPRVNQPQHF.

Comments on this clonotype: A much larger clone sits a single nucleotide away, making a read error possible. The rearrangement uses TRBV29-1 and TRBJ2-7; D gene unclear. Germline V gives CDR1 SQVTM, CDR2 ANQGSEA. There are 12 residues in the CDR3. The V end was cut by 3 bases, the J end by 9 bases, with 15 bases between. The CDR3 coding sequence is TGCAGCGTTGAGGGCGATAAGCGCGGGCAGTACTTC. Translation: CSVEGDKRGQYF.

On this clonotype itself: A much larger clone is a single base away; this may be a read error. The V gene is TRBV30, the J gene TRBJ1-1; no clear D gene. Germline loops: CDR1 GTSNPN, CDR2 SVGIG (reference sequence). The CDR3 is made up of 13 amino acids. The CDR3 coding sequence is TGTGCCTGTAGTGTACAGAAGAACACTGAAGCTTTCTTT. Amino acids: CACSVQKNTEAFF.

This clonotype was counted ten times or more. V is TRBV29-1 and J is TRBJ2-7; 8 nucleotides align to TRBD1. Germline CDR1 is SQVTM and CDR2 is ANQGSEA. The V segment lost 0 bases and the J segment 3 bases; nucleotides outside the gene matches: 10. The CDR3 is 16 amino acids. DNA for the CDR3: TGCAGCGTTGAAGATGTGAAAGGGACAGGACTCTACGAGCAGTACTTC. This encodes CSVEDVKGTGLYEQYF.

On this clonotype itself: A read error is likely, as this CDR3 ends without the conserved phenylalanine or tryptophan. As DNA, the CDR3 is TGCGCCAGCAGCCAAGGGTCGGGAAGAGCCTACGATCAGTACCTC. Encoded protein: CASSQGSGRAYDQYL. The chain is built from TRBV4-1 and TRBJ2-7, with a tentative D call TRBD2 (5 bases). CDR3 size: 15 residues. Per germline, CDR1 MGHRA and CDR2 YSYEKL.

Only one count was recorded for this clonotype. The chain has TRBV2 and TRBJ2-3; unclear D gene. The J call is doubtful: the DNA matches TRBJ1-5 better. The CDR3 is 14 amino acids. Germline lookup yields CDR1 SNHLY and CDR2 FYNNEI. The CDR3 coding sequence is TGTGCCAGCAGTACAATAAATTGGGTAGATACGCAGCATTTT. This codes for CASSTINWVDTQHF.

On this clonotype: It is likely a read error, because the conserved phenylalanine at the end of the CDR3 is missing. The chain combines TRBV11-2 with TRBJ2-7; a weak D match, TRBD1 (6 bases). Trimming left V 9 bases short and J 7 bases short, with 22 bases between. CDR1 SGHAT and CDR2 FQNNGV come from the germline V gene. The CDR3 is made up of 14 amino acids. The CDR3 coding sequence is TGTGCCAGTAGCCCCCCTTCAGGGGCTAGTGAGCAGTACTCC. The encoded protein is CASSPPSGASEQYS.

CDR3 coding DNA: TGTGCCAGCAGTCTACCGGGACAGGGTAATCAGCCCCAGCATTTT. It translates to CASSLPGQGNQPQHF. The chain recombines TRBV2 with TRBJ1-5, with 9 bases fitting TRBD1. Germline trimming cut 5 bases from V and 4 bases from J; bases unmatched to any gene: 6. The CDR3 extends over 15 amino acids. From germline, CDR1 is SNHLY and CDR2 FYNNEI. Drawing the rest from reference TRBV2 and TRBJ1-5, the complete variable domain is EPEVTQTPSHQVTQMGQEVILRCVPISNHLYFYWYRQILGQKVEFLVSFYNNEISEKSEIFDDQFSVERPDGSNFTLKIRSTKLEDSAMYFCASSLPGQGNQPQHFGDGTRLSIL.

This clonotype appeared many times. This chain joins TRBV6-1 and TRBJ2-1; D may be TRBD1 (5 bases). Germline V gene lookup returns CDR1 MNHNS and CDR2 SASEGT. The CDR3 has 15 amino acids. The V end lost 1 base, the J end lost 4 bases, and 11 bases lay between the germline ends. This CDR3 is CASSEGQFEYNEQFF. The CDR3 region has the DNA TGTGCCAGCAGTGAAGGACAGTTTGAGTACAATGAGCAGTTCTTC.

This clonotype was found a few times. The CDR3 end shows no conserved phenylalanine or tryptophan, and so a read error is likely. The DNA is left out, because the CDR3 cannot be placed on it with certainty; the CDR3 is given as TCRdb lists it. The rearrangement links TRBV11-2 to TRBJ2-1; the table gives TRBD2 as D, unverified against the DNA. A total of 13 residues make up the CDR3, ends included. Germline assignment: CDR1 SGHAT and CDR2 FQNNGV. This CDR3 is CASSSGLYNEQFL.

This clonotype was seen a few times. The genes are TRBV28 and TRBJ2-7; D unclear. The CDR3 has 12 residues. The V gene lost 5 bases and the J gene lost 12 bases, with 17 bases spanning the gap. Germline-derived CDR1 and CDR2 are MDHEN and SYDVKM. The chain's CDR3 is CASSKGSYEVYF. CDR3 nucleotides: TGTGCCAGCAGTAAGGGCTCCTACGAGGTGTACTTC.

This clonotype has a handful of counts. This may be a read error: a much more frequent sequence differs by one nucleotide. The V call is TRBV12-3 or TRBV12-4, the J call TRBJ2-5; 7 bases match TRBD2. This CDR3 has 18 residues. V dropped 0 bases and J dropped 7; count of bases not matched to a gene: 17. The CDR3 loop is CASSLARGGAGNLGTQYF. DNA for the CDR3: TGTGCCAGCAGTTTAGCGCGGGGAGGGGCCGGGAATTTGGGGACCCAGTACTTC.

Concerning this clonotype: A much larger clone lies one base from this, so it may be a read error. The rearrangement uses TRBV6-5 and TRBJ2-1; the match to TRBD1 covers 8 bases. The germline CDR1 and CDR2 sequences are MNHEY and SVGAGI. The CDR3 extends over 15 amino acids. This chain's CDR3 is CASSPQGAPYNQQFF. The DNA for the CDR3 is TGTGCCAGCAGCCCCCAGGGGGCACCCTACAATCAGCAGTTCTTC.

V gene TRBV5-5 combines with J gene TRBJ2-5, with D tentatively TRBD2 (5 bases). CDR3 length: 15 residues. Germline V CDR1 and CDR2: SGHKS, YYEKEE (reference sequence). CDR3 sequence (DNA): TGTTACAGCAACTTTGGACTCATGAACCAAGAGACCCAGTACTTC. Translating it yields CYSNFGLMNQETQYF.

The CDR3 bases are TGCAGTGTTTCCTGCGGGAGAGGCTCCTACGAGCAGTACTTC. Protein: CSVSCGRGSYEQYF. The chain carries TRBV29-1 and TRBJ2-7; TRBD2 matches at 7 bases. CDR1 is SQVTM and CDR2 is ANQGSEA in the germline V gene. The CDR3 covers 14 residues.